A single T cell receptor beta chain is shown here with its context. The antigen remains unidentified. These data come from a study of response to subunit inactivated influenza vaccine. The V and J ends lost 6 bases and 6 bases respectively, with 12 bases between them. The CDR3 sequence is 13 residues long. Findings and limits, study-wide: Authors suggested each seasonal influenza vaccination recruits few new T cells.

TCRdb independently ran MiXCR on the RT-PCR reads; one entry per CDR3 protein. Here the sample spans about 800,000 distinct CDR3 sequences, 21% being singletons. This chain links TRBV12-3 or TRBV12-4 with TRBJ2-1; a possible D gene is TRBD2 (5 bases). The sequenced sample was PBMCs from blood, obtained about 5 days after vaccination. The TCR originated in a man aged 50-60 years who received an inactivated influenza vaccine. This CDR3 reads CASSTKGSNEQFF. The CDR3 DNA follows: TGTGCCAGCAGCACGAAAGGGAGCAATGAGCAGTTCTTC.